The 24 T cell receptor beta chains given below trace back to one sample, sequenced in a study of vaccination effects on CD4 cells after COVID-19. Expansion with viral peptide pools was applied to antigen-specific CD4+ T cells by the ViraFEST assay prior to sequencing. The authors isolated CD4+ T cells after about eleven days of culture. Confirmation by PCR established that the person had SARS-CoV-2 infection between March and December 2020. Profiled with immunoSEQ multiplex PCR; TCRdb holds only in-frame clones, not every one. Of roughly 54,000 clones in the sample, more than 75% are singletons; the top ten hold approximately 5.8%. The antigens of these receptors remain unknown. The sequenced sample was CD4+ T cells from PBMCs cultured with HIV peptides, obtained before COVID-19 vaccination. Subset described: HIV-1 Nef peptide pool negative control/reference culture. The receptors were gathered from a human donor who had a prior SARS-CoV-2 infection.

A single count supports this clone. V usage is TRBV5-1 and J usage is TRBJ2-1; TRBD2 is a possible D gene (5 bases). The CDR3 runs 14 residues. Germline V lookup: CDR1 SGHRS, CDR2 YFSETQ. Between the trimmed V and J ends, which lost 0 bases and 3 bases, there was a span of 7 bases. CDR3 nucleotides: TGCGCCAGCAGCTTGGCAGCGGTCTACAATGAGCAGTTCTTC. This translates into CASSLAAVYNEQFF.

The chain uses TRBV30 and TRBJ1-2; possible D gene TRBD1, 6 bases. Per the germline V gene, CDR1 is GTSNPN and CDR2 is SVGIG (reference sequence). V lost 0 bases and J lost 5, with 16 bases in between. This CDR3 comprises 15 residues. CDR3 sequence reads: CAWSVFRIGGYGYTF. In nucleotides, the CDR3 is TGTGCCTGGAGTGTTTTCCGTATAGGGGGATATGGCTACACCTTC.

This clone came up a few times. J is TRBJ1-4 and V is TRBV15, with D unclear. V lost 0 bases, J lost 6 bases, and 11 bases lay in between. There are 15 residues in the CDR3. Germline V lookup: CDR1 LNHNV, CDR2 YYDKDF (reference sequence). CDR3 residues: CATSRDTAWDEKLFF. DNA for the CDR3: TGTGCCACCAGCAGAGATACCGCTTGGGATGAAAAACTGTTTTTT.

This rearrangement joins TRBV24-1 to TRBJ2-1, with 12 bases matching TRBD2. Per the germline V gene, CDR1 is KGHDR and CDR2 is SFDVKD. V lost 1 base, J lost 7 bases, and 7 bases stayed unmatched. The CDR3 runs 17 residues. Here the CDR3 reads CATSDFRSSGRGNEQFF. The CDR3 DNA reads TGTGCCACCAGTGATTTTCGGTCTAGCGGGAGGGGGAATGAGCAGTTCTTC.

V and J are TRBV5-1 and TRBJ2-5; the D is unclear. Trimming took off 6 bases at V and 0 bases at J, with 12 bases between the two ends. In germline, CDR1 is SGHRS, CDR2 YFSETQ. The CDR3 sequence is 14 residues long. The CDR3 sequence: CASKPVSYQETQYF. In nucleotides, the CDR3 is TGCGCCAGCAAGCCCGTAAGTTACCAAGAGACCCAGTACTTC.

This chain links TRBV11-2 with TRBJ2-7; 10 nucleotides line up with TRBD2. Germline trimming cut 6 bases from V and 3 bases from J; bases unmatched to any gene: 5. The CDR3 is 14 amino acids. Germline lookup yields CDR1 SGHAT and CDR2 FQNNGV. CDR3 in amino acids: CASRKGLAFYEQYF. The CDR3, as DNA: TGTGCCAGCAGAAAGGGACTAGCGTTCTACGAGCAGTACTTC.

V is TRBV19 and J is TRBJ2-1; 11 nucleotides line up with TRBD1. CDR1 is LNHDA, CDR2 SQIVND, per germline (reference sequence). V dropped 6 bases and J dropped 7; count of bases not matched to a gene: 14. The CDR3 has 17 amino acids. In DNA, the CDR3 is TGTGCCAGTAGCCCACTTGCAGGACAGGGGGCTGGGAATGAGCAGTTCTTC. Protein: CASSPLAGQGAGNEQFF.

This clone was recorded only once. The chain couples TRBV9 to TRBJ2-7, with D possibly being TRBD2 (6 bases). This CDR3 region has 16 residues. V was pared by 4 bases and J by 4 bases, with 21 bases between. Germline CDR1 SGDLS, CDR2 YYNGEE. In DNA, the CDR3 is TGTGCCAGCAGCCCACAAAGGAGGGCTAGTGAATACGAGCAGTACTTC. Encoded protein: CASSPQRRASEYEQYF.

This chain links TRBV6-5 with TRBJ2-7, with D perhaps TRBD1 (6 bases). The V end was cut by 7 bases, the J end by 3 bases, with 7 bases between. Per germline, CDR1 MNHEY and CDR2 SVGAGI. This CDR3 has 11 residues. In nucleotides, the CDR3 is TGTGCCAGCAAACAGGGCTACGAGCAGTACTTC. This codes for CASKQGYEQYF.

The V and J genes are TRBV7-3 and TRBJ1-4; D is uncertain. Germline CDR1 reads SGHTA; CDR2 reads FQGTGA. The CDR3 totals 13 residues. Between the trimmed V and J ends, which lost 2 bases and 5 bases, there was a span of 6 bases. CDR3 sequence: CASSLGGNEKLFF. The CDR3 DNA is TGTGCCAGCAGCTTAGGCGGGAATGAAAAACTGTTTTTT.

This chain connects TRBV5-1 to TRBJ1-4; D is perhaps TRBD1 (5 bases). Deletions cut 1 base from V and 5 bases from J, with 12 bases between. The germline V gene encodes CDR1 SGHRS and CDR2 YFSETQ. The CDR3 consists of 15 residues. The CDR3, as DNA: TGCGCCAGCAGCTTGTCGGGACGAGAGAATGAAAAACTGTTTTTT. Amino acids: CASSLSGRENEKLFF.

The chain carries TRBV10-3 and TRBJ2-2; 7 nucleotides agree with TRBD1. Germline trimming cut 6 bases from V and 6 bases from J; bases unmatched to any gene: 10. The germline CDR1 and CDR2 sequences are ENHRY and SYGVKD. The CDR3 is made up of 15 amino acids. The CDR3 bases are TGTGCCATCAGAAAACAGGGGACGGATGCCGGGGAGCTGTTTTTT. Its translation is CAIRKQGTDAGELFF.

The chain links TRBV6-5 to TRBJ2-5; D uncertain. V shed 8 bases and J shed 4 bases, with 11 bases lying between them. The CDR3 length is 12 residues. Per the germline V gene, CDR1 is MNHEY and CDR2 is SVGAGI. CDR3 sequence: CASGLAIETQYF. The CDR3 DNA follows: TGTGCCAGCGGTCTGGCAATAGAGACCCAGTACTTC.

The CDR3 coding sequence is TGTGCCAGCAGCTTCGGCAATGCTGGGGCCAACGTCCTGACTTTC. It yields the protein CASSFGNAGANVLTF. V and J are TRBV5-8 and TRBJ2-6; D gene unclear. Trimming stripped 2 bases from V and 2 bases from J, with 8 bases between. CDR3 length: 15 residues. Germline CDR1 and CDR2: SGHTS and YDEGEE.

The gene calls are TRBV12-3 or TRBV12-4 and TRBJ1-1; no reliable D call. V lost 1 base and J 1 base, leaving 4 bases between the germline ends. The CDR3 runs to 13 residues. CDR3 nucleotides: TGTGCCAGCAGTTTAGAGCAGAACACTGAAGCTTTCTTT. Its protein is CASSLEQNTEAFF.

In this sample, this clone turned up once. The chain carries TRBV28 and TRBJ1-6; the D gene is possibly TRBD1 (5 bases). The V and J ends lost 3 bases and 10 bases respectively, with 13 bases between them. Germline V gene lookup returns CDR1 MDHEN and CDR2 SYDVKM. This CDR3 contains 14 residues. The CDR3 loop is CASSLRGDGSPLHF. CDR3 coding DNA: TGTGCCAGCAGTTTGAGGGGCGATGGATCACCCCTCCACTTT.

This clone was found many times. The chain recombines TRBV7-8 with TRBJ2-2, with D uncertain. CDR1 is SGHVS and CDR2 is FQNEAQ in the germline V gene. Trimming took 0 bases from V and 1 from J, leaving 12 bases between them. This CDR3 region has 17 residues. For the CDR3, the DNA is TGTGCCAGCAGCTTAGCGCTTTTAGCCCGGAACACCGGGGAGCTGTTTTTT. Its translation is CASSLALLARNTGELFF.

This clone was seen only a few times. The rearrangement uses TRBV7-9 and TRBJ1-4; D is unresolved. The germline V gene encodes CDR1 SEHNR and CDR2 FQNEAQ (reference sequence). This CDR3 is 12 amino acids long. V gave up 4 bases and J gave up 8 bases, with 8 bases separating them. The CDR3 nucleotides read TGTGCCAGCAGCTCCCAGAACGAAAAACTGTTTTTT. This gives the protein CASSSQNEKLFF. The full variable domain, its missing parts supplied by reference TRBV7-9 and TRBJ1-4, is DTGVSQNPRHKITKRGQNVTFRCDPISEHNRLYWYRQTLGQGPEFLTYFQNEAQLEKSRLLSDRFSAERPKGSFSTLEIQRTEQGDSAMYLCASSSQNEKLFFGSGTQLSVL.

This sequence joins TRBV2 and TRBJ1-3; D gene unclear. Germline V gene data show CDR1 as SNHLY and CDR2 as FYNNEI. There are 12 residues in the CDR3. V was pared by 6 bases and J by 11 bases, with 14 bases between. Here the CDR3 DNA reads TGTGCCAGCAGCCCTAGCCAGGCGCCCATATATTTT. The encoded protein is CASSPSQAPIYF.

This rearrangement joins TRBV6-5 to TRBJ2-1; possibly TRBD2 for D (7 bases). The germline V gene has CDR1 MNHEY and CDR2 SVGAGI. V was shortened by 2 bases and J by 10 bases, with 15 bases between the two germline ends. This CDR3 is built from 14 residues. CDR3: CASSYEGGTREQFF. CDR3 in DNA: TGTGCCAGCAGTTACGAGGGGGGGACGAGAGAGCAGTTCTTC.

CDR3 in DNA: TGTGCCTGGAAACTGACAGGGGGATACGAGCAGTACTTC. Residues: CAWKLTGGYEQYF. V and J are TRBV30 and TRBJ2-7; TRBD1 aligns across 9 bases. Trimming at V came to 4 bases and at J to 4 bases, leaving 5 bases not matched to a gene. This CDR3 has 13 residues. Germline CDR1 GTSNPN, CDR2 SVGIG (reference sequence). The full variable domain, rest sourced from reference TRBV30 and TRBJ2-7, is SQTIHQWPATLVQPVGSPLSLECTVEGTSNPNLYWYRQAAGRGLQLLFYSVGIGQISSEVPQNLSASRPQDRQFILSSKKLLLSDSGFYLCAWKLTGGYEQYFGPGTRLTVT.

The CDR3 loop is CASSTLSGRTSTDTQYF. Written as DNA, the CDR3 is TGTGCCAGTAGTACCCTTAGCGGGAGGACTAGCACAGATACGCAGTATTTT. V gene TRBV19 combines with J gene TRBJ2-3, with 10 bases identical to TRBD2. Germline V gives CDR1 LNHDA, CDR2 SQIVND (reference sequence). V lost 4 bases and J lost 0; bases outside the gene matches: 7. This CDR3 contains 17 residues. Full variable domain (remainder filled in from reference TRBV19 and TRBJ2-3): DGGITQSPKYLFRKEGQNVTLSCEQNLNHDAMYWYRQDPGQGLRLIYYSQIVNDFQKGDIAEGYSVSREKKESFPLTVTSAQKNPTAFYLCASSTLSGRTSTDTQYFGPGTRLTVL.

The J gene is TRBJ1-2, the V gene TRBV19; D possibly corresponds to TRBD1 (5 bases). CDR3 length: 14 amino acids. The germline CDR1 and CDR2 sequences are LNHDA and SQIVND (reference sequence). V was trimmed by 5 bases and J by 4 bases, leaving 14 bases between them. The CDR3 sequence: CASSPRDGVYGYTF. The CDR3 bases are TGTGCCAGTAGTCCCCGGGACGGCGTCTATGGCTACACCTTC.

This clone appeared a single time. The gene calls are TRBV7-9 and TRBJ1-5; D not resolved. V lost 1 base and J lost 7, with 8 bases in between. This CDR3 comprises 13 residues. Germline V gene data show CDR1 as SEHNR and CDR2 as FQNEAQ (reference sequence). The CDR3 here is CASSLDLMQPQHF. CDR3 DNA: TGTGCCAGCAGCTTAGACTTGATGCAGCCCCAGCATTTT.